Sequencing of this T cell receptor beta chain was carried out in a study of beta chain features in type 1 diabetes. Study-wide results and caveats: Patients with Type 1 diabetes showed moderately but significantly shorter TCRB CDR3s in all four CD4+ subsets. A closer apparent resemblance between naive, central memory and Treg TCRB repertoires was seen in patients than in healthy donors.

The V segment lost 2 bases and the J segment 1 base; nucleotides outside the gene matches: 0. This CDR3 spans 15 amino acids. Germline CDR1 is KGHSH and CDR2 is LQKENI. This clone was seen more than once but under ten times. The antigen remains unidentified. This CDR3 is also generated by other DNA sequences in the sample. Sequencing targeted expressed TCRB transcripts, as all isolated RNA had been reverse transcribed. This table comes from immunoSEQ multiplex PCR, and its TCRdb copy is limited to in-frame clones, with some not included. In the table there are over 200,000 clones, about 11% of which are singletons. The single heparinised draw taken from each donor contained around 110 mL of blood on average. Via CD45RO/CCR7/CD25/CD127/CD95/CD27, cells of the CD4+ naive, central memory, regulatory and stem cell-like memory subsets were sorted. Purities in excess of 95% were seen in all sorted populations.

The receptor's source is a man in his thirties or forties with type 1 diabetes. The chain has TRBV18 and TRBJ2-3, with 10 bases that match TRBD1. Source material: naive CD4+ T cells from blood. The CDR3 sequence: CASSPGTGGTDTQYF. CDR3 coding DNA: TGTGCCAGCTCACCAGGGACAGGGGGCACAGATACGCAGTATTTT.